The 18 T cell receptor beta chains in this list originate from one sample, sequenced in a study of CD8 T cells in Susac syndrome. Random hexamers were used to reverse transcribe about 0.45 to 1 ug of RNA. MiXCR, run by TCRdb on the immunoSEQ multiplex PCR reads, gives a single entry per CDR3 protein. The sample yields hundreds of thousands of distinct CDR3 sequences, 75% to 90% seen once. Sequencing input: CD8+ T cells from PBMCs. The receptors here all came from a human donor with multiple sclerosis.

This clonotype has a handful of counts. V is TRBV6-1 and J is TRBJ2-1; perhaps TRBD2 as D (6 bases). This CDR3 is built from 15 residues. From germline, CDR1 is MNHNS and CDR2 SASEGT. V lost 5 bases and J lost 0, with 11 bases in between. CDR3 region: CASSTGDFSYNEQFF. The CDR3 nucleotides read TGTGCCAGCAGTACGGGGGACTTCTCCTACAATGAGCAGTTCTTC.

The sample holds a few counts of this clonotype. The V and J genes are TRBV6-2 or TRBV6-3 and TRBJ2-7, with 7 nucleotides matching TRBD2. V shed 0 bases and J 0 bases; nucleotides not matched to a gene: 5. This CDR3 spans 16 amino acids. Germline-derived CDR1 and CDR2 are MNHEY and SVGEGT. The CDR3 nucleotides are TGTGCCAGCAGTTACTCGGGAGGGGATCACTCCTACGAGCAGTACTTC. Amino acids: CASSYSGGDHSYEQYF.

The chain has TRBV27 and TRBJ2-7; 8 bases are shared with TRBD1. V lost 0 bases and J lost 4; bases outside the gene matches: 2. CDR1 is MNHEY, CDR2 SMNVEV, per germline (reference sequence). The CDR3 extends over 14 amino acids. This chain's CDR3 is CASSLSTGVYEQYF. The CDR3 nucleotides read TGTGCCAGCAGTTTATCGACAGGGGTGTACGAGCAGTACTTC.

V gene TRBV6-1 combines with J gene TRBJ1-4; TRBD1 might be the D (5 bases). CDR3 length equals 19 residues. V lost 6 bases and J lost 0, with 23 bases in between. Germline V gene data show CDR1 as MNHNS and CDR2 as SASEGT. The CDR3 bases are TGTGCCAGCAGGAGGGCCCAGGGAGAGGGAATTTCAACTAATGAAAAACTGTTTTTT. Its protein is CASRRAQGEGISTNEKLFF.

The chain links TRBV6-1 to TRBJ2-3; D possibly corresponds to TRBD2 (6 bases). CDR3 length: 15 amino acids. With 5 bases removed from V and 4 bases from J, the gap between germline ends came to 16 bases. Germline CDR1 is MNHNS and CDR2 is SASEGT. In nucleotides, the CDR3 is TGTGCCAGCAGTACAATAGCGGACCCCGCAGATACGCAGTATTTT. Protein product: CASSTIADPADTQYF.

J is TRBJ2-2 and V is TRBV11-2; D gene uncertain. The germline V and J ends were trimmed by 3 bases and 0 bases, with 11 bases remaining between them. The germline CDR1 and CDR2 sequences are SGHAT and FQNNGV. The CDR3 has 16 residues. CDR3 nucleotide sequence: TGTGCCAGCAGCTTCTTCCAGGCCGCGAACACCGGGGAGCTGTTTTTT. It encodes CASSFFQAANTGELFF. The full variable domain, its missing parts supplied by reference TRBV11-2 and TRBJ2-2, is EAGVAQSPRYKIIEKRQSVAFWCNPISGHATLYWYQQILGQGPKLLIQFQNNGVVDDSQLPKDRFSAERLKGVDSTLKIQPAKLEDSAVYLCASSFFQAANTGELFFGEGSRLTVL.

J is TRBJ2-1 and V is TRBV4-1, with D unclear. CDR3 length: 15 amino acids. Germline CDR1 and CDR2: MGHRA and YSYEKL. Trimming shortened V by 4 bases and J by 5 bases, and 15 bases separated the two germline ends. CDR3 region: CASSPHPSSNNEQFF. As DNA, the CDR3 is TGCGCCAGCAGCCCTCACCCCTCTAGTAACAATGAGCAGTTCTTC.

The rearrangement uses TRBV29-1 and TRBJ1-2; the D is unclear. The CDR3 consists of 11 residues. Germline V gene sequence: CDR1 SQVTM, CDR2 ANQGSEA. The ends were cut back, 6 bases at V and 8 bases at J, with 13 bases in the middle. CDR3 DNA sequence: TGCAGCGTCGTTAGACTTAAGGGCTACACCTTC. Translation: CSVVRLKGYTF.

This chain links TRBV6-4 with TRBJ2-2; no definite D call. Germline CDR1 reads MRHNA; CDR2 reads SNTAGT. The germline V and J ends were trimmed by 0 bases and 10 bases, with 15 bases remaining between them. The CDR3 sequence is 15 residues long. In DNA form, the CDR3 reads TGTGCCAGCAGTGACTCTAGTTTGGGGTCCGAGGAGCTGTTTTTT. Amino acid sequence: CASSDSSLGSEELFF.

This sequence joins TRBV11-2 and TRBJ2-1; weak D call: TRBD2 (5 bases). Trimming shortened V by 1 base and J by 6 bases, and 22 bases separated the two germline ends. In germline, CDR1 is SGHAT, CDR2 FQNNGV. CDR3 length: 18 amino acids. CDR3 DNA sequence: TGTGCCAGCAGCTTAGTGGCGAGGGCTACACTCGGATCCAATGAGCAGTTCTTC. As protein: CASSLVARATLGSNEQFF.

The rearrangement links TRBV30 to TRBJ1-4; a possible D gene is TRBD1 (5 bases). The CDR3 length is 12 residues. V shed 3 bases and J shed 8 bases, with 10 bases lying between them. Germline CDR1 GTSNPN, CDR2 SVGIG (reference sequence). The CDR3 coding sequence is TGTGCCTGGAGCCACTGGGGGGAAAAACTGTTTTTT. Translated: CAWSHWGEKLFF.

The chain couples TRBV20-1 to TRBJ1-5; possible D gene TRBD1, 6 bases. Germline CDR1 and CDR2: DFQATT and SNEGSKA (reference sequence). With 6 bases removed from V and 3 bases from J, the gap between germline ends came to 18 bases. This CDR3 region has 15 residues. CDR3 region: CSAVSGGAYNQPQHF. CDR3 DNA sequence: TGCAGTGCCGTATCGGGGGGCGCGTACAATCAGCCCCAGCATTTT.

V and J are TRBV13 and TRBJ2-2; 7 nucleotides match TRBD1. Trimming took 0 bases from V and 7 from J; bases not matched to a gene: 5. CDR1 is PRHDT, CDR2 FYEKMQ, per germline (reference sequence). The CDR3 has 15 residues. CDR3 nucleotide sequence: TGTGCCAGCAGCTTAGGGACAGGGAGTGGCGGGGAGCTGTTTTTT. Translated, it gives CASSLGTGSGGELFF.

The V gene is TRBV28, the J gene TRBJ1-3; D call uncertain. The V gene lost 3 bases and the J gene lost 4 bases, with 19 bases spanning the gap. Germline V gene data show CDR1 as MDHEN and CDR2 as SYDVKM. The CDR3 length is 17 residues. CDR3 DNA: TGTGCCAGCAGTTTGAGCCTATTGAGGGAGAACGGAAACACCATATATTTT. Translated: CASSLSLLRENGNTIYF. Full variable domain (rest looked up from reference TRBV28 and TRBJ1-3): DVKVTQSSRYLVKRTGEKVFLECVQDMDHENMFWYRQDPGLGLRLIYFSYDVKMKEKGDIPEGYSVSREKKERFSLILESASTNQTSMYLCASSLSLLRENGNTIYFGEGSWLTVV.

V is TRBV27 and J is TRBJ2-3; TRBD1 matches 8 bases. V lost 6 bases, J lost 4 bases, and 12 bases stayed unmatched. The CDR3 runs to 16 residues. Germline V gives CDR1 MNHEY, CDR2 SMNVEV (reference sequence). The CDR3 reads CASSPDLDRDPDTQYF. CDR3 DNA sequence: TGTGCCAGCAGCCCCGACTTGGACAGGGACCCAGATACGCAGTATTTT.

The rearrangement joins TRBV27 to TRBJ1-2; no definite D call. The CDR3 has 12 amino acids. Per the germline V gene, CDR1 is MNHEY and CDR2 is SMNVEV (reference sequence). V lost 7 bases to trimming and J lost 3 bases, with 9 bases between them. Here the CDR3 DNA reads TGTGCCAGCATAGGTCGGGACTATGGCTACACCTTC. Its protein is CASIGRDYGYTF.

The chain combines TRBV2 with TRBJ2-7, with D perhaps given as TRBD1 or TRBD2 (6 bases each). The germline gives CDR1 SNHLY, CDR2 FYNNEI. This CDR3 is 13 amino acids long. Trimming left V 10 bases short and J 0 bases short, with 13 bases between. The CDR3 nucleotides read TGTGCCATGGGAGGAGGGGGCTCCTACGAGCAGTACTTC. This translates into CAMGGGGSYEQYF.

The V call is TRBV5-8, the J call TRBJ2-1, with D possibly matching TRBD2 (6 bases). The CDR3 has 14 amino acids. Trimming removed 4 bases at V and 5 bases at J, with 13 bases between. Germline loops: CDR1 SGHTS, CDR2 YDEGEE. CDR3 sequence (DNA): TGTGCCAGCAGCCTCGGGGGAGCTCACAATGAGCAGTTCTTC. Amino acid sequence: CASSLGGAHNEQFF.